This TCR beta chain was recovered during a study of T cells in Graves' hyperthyroidism and ophthalmopathy. This clonotype occurred a few times. The V segment lost 0 bases and the J segment 8 bases; nucleotides outside the gene matches: 3. The germline V gene encodes CDR1 MNHEY and CDR2 SVGAGI. The CDR3 totals 14 residues. RNA transcripts yielded amplified TCR beta CDR3 regions. Primed by the HTBI set, a first-round RT-PCR was run on the TCR CDR3. TCRdb processed the multiplex PCR reads anew with MiXCR; each CDR3 protein has one entry. The sample comprises about 290,000 distinct CDR3 sequences, roughly 13% of which are singletons, and 6.5% to 10% rests with the top ten.

The chain is built from TRBV6-5 and TRBJ2-1; 8 nucleotides match TRBD2. Material: blood. The receptor was derived from a woman aged 40 to 55 with Graves' hyperthyroidism. This CDR3 reads CASSYSGLGYEQFF. CDR3 DNA sequence: TGTGCCAGCAGTTACTCGGGACTAGGCTATGAGCAGTTCTTC.